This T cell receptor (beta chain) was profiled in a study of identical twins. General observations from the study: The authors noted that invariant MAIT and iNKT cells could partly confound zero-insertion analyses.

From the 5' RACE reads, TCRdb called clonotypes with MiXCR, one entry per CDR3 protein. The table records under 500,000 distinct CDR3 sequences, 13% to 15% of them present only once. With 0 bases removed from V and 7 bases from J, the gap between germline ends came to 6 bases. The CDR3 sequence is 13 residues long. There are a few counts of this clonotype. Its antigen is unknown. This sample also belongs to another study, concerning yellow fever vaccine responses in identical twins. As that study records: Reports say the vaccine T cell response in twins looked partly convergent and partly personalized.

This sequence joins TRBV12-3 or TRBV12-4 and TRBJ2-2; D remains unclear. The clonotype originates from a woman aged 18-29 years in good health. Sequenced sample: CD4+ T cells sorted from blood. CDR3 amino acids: CASSLASHGELFF. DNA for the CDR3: TGTGCCAGCAGTTTAGCGAGTCACGGGGAGCTGTTTTTT.